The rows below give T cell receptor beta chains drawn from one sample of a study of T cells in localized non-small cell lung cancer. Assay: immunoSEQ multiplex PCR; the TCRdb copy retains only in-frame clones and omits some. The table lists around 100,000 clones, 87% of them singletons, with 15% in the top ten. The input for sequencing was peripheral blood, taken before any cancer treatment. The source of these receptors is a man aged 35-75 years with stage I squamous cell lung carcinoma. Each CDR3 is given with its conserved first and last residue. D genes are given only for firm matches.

CDR3 protein: CASSPQGPDTQYF; J gene: TRBJ2-3; V gene: TRBV7-9; D gene: -
CDR3 protein: CASSGTKPDTQYF; J gene: TRBJ2-3; V gene: TRBV5-8; D gene: -
CDR3 protein: CASSLTEDYGYTF; J gene: TRBJ1-2; V gene: TRBV27; D gene: -
CDR3 protein: CASSLPETYINEQFF; J gene: TRBJ2-1; V gene: TRBV5-1; D gene: -
CDR3 protein: CASSPPWVNGYTF; J gene: TRBJ1-2; V gene: TRBV18; D gene: -
CDR3 protein: CARLGFYDQPQHF; J gene: TRBJ1-5; V gene: TRBV27; D gene: -
CDR3 protein: CASSEVGWNYGYTF; J gene: TRBJ1-2; V gene: TRBV6-1; D gene: -
CDR3 protein: CASSQDLGRVGSPLHF; J gene: TRBJ1-6; V gene: TRBV14; D gene: -
CDR3 protein: CATLRGGNYGYTF; J gene: TRBJ1-2; V gene: TRBV6-5; D gene: -
CDR3 protein: CAISDLGRGSGQPQHF; J gene: TRBJ1-5; V gene: TRBV10-3; D gene: -
CDR3 protein: CASTTAASSGANVLTF; J gene: TRBJ2-6; V gene: TRBV27; D gene: -
CDR3 protein: CASSFSSGGNEKLFF; J gene: TRBJ1-4; V gene: TRBV7-9; D gene: -
CDR3 protein: CASSLGTGGNTIYF; J gene: TRBJ1-3; V gene: TRBV5-1; D gene: TRBD1
CDR3 protein: CASSLRAGPNTGELFF; J gene: TRBJ2-2; V gene: TRBV27; D gene: -
CDR3 protein: CASSLHRATDTQYF; J gene: TRBJ2-3; V gene: TRBV11-2; D gene: -
CDR3 protein: CASSLEGAYGYTF; J gene: TRBJ1-2; V gene: TRBV27; D gene: TRBD1
CDR3 protein: CASSPGSQGSYNEQFF; J gene: TRBJ2-1; V gene: TRBV18; D gene: -
CDR3 protein: CSARDTNSPLHF; J gene: TRBJ1-6; V gene: TRBV29-1; D gene: -
CDR3 protein: CASRSGPYGYTF; J gene: TRBJ1-2; V gene: TRBV2; D gene: -
CDR3 protein: CASSSPLAGVTSYEQYF; J gene: TRBJ2-7; V gene: TRBV7-9; D gene: TRBD2
CDR3 protein: CASRLAGTQYF; J gene: TRBJ2-3; V gene: TRBV6-5; D gene: -
CDR3 protein: CASSPPPNKIFNTEAFF; J gene: TRBJ1-1; V gene: TRBV7-8; D gene: -
CDR3 protein: CASSSGLYEKLFF; J gene: TRBJ1-4; V gene: TRBV6-1; D gene: -
CDR3 protein: CASSKDGISSGNTIYF; J gene: TRBJ1-3; V gene: TRBV5-6; D gene: -
CDR3 protein: CARLGGGQATRWASIHEQYF; J gene: TRBJ2-7; V gene: TRBV10-1; D gene: -
CDR3 protein: CASSPRATQYF; J gene: TRBJ2-3; V gene: TRBV28; D gene: -
CDR3 protein: CAISAIRASYEQYF; J gene: TRBJ2-7; V gene: TRBV10-3; D gene: -
CDR3 protein: CASSPLGVEAFF; J gene: TRBJ1-1; V gene: TRBV6-6; D gene: -
CDR3 protein: CSAGPNEKLFF; J gene: TRBJ1-4; V gene: TRBV20-1; D gene: -
CDR3 protein: CASTSGAGLKNVANYGYTF; J gene: TRBJ1-2; V gene: TRBV27; D gene: -
CDR3 protein: CASSPGSTRPYEQYF; J gene: TRBJ2-7; V gene: TRBV5-4; D gene: -
CDR3 protein: CASSLVRGLRNEQFF; J gene: TRBJ2-1; V gene: TRBV5-1; D gene: -
CDR3 protein: CASRSLDTQYF; J gene: TRBJ2-3; V gene: TRBV19; D gene: -
CDR3 protein: CASKDRVKSYNEQFF; J gene: TRBJ2-1; V gene: TRBV6-6; D gene: TRBD1
CDR3 protein: CASRLAHNSPLHF; J gene: TRBJ1-6; V gene: TRBV28; D gene: -
CDR3 protein: CASSERQGWSYGYTF; J gene: TRBJ1-2; V gene: TRBV6-1; D gene: TRBD1
CDR3 protein: CASSANRVLSYNEQFF; J gene: TRBJ2-1; V gene: TRBV2; D gene: -
CDR3 protein: CASSLNSNTEAFF; J gene: TRBJ1-1; V gene: TRBV11-3; D gene: -
CDR3 protein: CSVLNPGSYNEQFF; J gene: TRBJ2-1; V gene: TRBV29-1; D gene: -
CDR3 protein: CASSINREKLFF; J gene: TRBJ1-4; V gene: TRBV7-7; D gene: -
CDR3 protein: CASSLKRGSPLHF; J gene: TRBJ1-6; V gene: TRBV7-3; D gene: -
CDR3 protein: CASSSSGQGAANTEAFF; J gene: TRBJ1-1; V gene: TRBV11-2; D gene: TRBD1
CDR3 protein: CASLRRTGNYEQYF; J gene: TRBJ2-7; V gene: TRBV19; D gene: TRBD1
CDR3 protein: CASSLPGTGGRGYTF; J gene: TRBJ1-2; V gene: TRBV5-4; D gene: TRBD1
CDR3 protein: CASHRQGLGYGYTF; J gene: TRBJ1-2; V gene: TRBV5-5; D gene: TRBD1
CDR3 protein: CASSLQGAGWYGYTF; J gene: TRBJ1-2; V gene: TRBV5-4; D gene: -
CDR3 protein: CASSFVAEAFF; J gene: TRBJ1-1; V gene: TRBV7-9; D gene: -
CDR3 protein: CSVGRGGTNEKLFF; J gene: TRBJ1-4; V gene: TRBV29-1; D gene: -
CDR3 protein: CASRTRTGEGDTQYF; J gene: TRBJ2-3; V gene: TRBV5-1; D gene: TRBD1
CDR3 protein: CASSLDTGGRYEQYF; J gene: TRBJ2-7; V gene: TRBV7-2; D gene: TRBD1
CDR3 protein: CASSVGIAGLLEQYF; J gene: TRBJ2-7; V gene: TRBV9; D gene: TRBD2
CDR3 protein: CASSLSGSGVIF; J gene: TRBJ1-1; V gene: TRBV11-2; D gene: -